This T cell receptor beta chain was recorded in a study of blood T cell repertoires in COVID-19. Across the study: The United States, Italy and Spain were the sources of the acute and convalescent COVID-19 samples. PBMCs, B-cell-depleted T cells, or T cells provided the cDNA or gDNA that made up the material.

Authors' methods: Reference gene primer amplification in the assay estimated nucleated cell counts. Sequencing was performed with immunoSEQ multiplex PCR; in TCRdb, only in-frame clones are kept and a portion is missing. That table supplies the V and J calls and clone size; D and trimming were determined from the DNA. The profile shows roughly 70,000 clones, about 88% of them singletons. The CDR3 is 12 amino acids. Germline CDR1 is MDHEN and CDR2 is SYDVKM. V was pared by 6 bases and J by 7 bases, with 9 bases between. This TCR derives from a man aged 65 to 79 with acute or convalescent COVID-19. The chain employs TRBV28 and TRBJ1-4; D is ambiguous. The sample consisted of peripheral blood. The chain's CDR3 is CASSLPFEKLFF. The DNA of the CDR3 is TGTGCCAGCAGCTTACCCTTTGAAAAACTGTTTTTT.